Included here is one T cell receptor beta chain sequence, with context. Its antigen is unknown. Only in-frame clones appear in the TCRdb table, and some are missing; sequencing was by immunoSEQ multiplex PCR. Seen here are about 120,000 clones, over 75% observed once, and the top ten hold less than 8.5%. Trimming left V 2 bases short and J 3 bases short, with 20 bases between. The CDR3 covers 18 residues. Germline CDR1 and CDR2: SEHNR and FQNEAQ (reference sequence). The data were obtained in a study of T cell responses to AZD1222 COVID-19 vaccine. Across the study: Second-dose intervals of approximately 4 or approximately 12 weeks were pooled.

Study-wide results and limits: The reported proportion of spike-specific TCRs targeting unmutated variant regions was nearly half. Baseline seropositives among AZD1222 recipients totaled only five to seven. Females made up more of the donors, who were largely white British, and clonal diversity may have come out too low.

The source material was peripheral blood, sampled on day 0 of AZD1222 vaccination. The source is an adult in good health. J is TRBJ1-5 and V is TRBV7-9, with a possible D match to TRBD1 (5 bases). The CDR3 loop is CASSLYPEGTISNQPQHF. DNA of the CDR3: TGTGCCAGCAGCTTATACCCAGAGGGGACCATCTCCAATCAGCCCCAGCATTTT. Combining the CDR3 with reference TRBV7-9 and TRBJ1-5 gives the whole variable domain DTGVSQNPRHKITKRGQNVTFRCDPISEHNRLYWYRQTLGQGPEFLTYFQNEAQLEKSRLLSDRFSAERPKGSFSTLEIQRTEQGDSAMYLCASSLYPEGTISNQPQHFGDGTRLSIL.